This TCR beta chain comes out of a study of blood T cells in healthy people across ages. With 7 bases clipped from V and 3 bases from J, the junction kept 12 bases outside the gene matches. Germline loops: CDR1 MNHEY, CDR2 SMNVEV (reference sequence). The CDR3 extends over 16 amino acids. Combining a sample-barcoded 5' primer with a J-beta primer mix, a second PCR ran for roughly 6 to 12 cycles. TCRdb reprocessed the 5' RACE reads with MiXCR, giving one entry per CDR3 protein. The table has 1 million to 1.2 million distinct CDR3 sequences, 35% to 45% seen once. Per-sample yields of isolated PBMCs were at least 6 million.

Material: blood. The V call is TRBV27, the J call TRBJ1-5; TRBD1 matches at 7 bases. The receptor was derived from a man aged 18 to 30 in good health. The DNA for the CDR3 is TGTGCCAGCAAAGGGGGCGGTAACAACCACAATCAGCCCCAGCATTTT. It codes for CASKGGGNNHNQPQHF.